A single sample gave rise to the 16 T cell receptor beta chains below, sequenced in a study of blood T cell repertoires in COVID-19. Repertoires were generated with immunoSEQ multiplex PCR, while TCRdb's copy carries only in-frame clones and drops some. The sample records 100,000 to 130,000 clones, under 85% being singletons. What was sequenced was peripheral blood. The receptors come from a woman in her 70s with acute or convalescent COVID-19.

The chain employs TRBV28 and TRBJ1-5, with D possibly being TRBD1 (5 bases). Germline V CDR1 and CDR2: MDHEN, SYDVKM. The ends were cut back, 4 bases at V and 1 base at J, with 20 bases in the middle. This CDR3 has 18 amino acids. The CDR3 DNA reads TGTGCCAGCAGTTCACGCCTCCGGGGGGTAGGGAGCAATCAGCCCCAGCATTTT. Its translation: CASSSRLRGVGSNQPQHF.

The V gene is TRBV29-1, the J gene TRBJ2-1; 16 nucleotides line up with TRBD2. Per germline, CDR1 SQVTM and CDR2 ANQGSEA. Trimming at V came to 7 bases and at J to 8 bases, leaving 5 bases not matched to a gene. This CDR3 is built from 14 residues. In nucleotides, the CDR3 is TGCAGCGCCGTCGGGACTAGCGGGAGGGATGAGCAGTTCTTC. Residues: CSAVGTSGRDEQFF.

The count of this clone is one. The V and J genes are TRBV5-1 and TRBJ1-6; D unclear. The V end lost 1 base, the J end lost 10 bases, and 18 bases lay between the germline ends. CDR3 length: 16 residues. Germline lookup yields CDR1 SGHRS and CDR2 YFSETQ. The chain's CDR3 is CASSLLGPESGSPLHF. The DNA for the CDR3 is TGCGCCAGCAGCTTGTTGGGCCCCGAATCGGGGTCACCCCTCCACTTT. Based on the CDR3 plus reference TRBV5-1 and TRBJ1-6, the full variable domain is KAGVTQTPRYLIKTRGQQVTLSCSPISGHRSVSWYQQTPGQGLQFLFEYFSETQRNKGNFPGRFSGRQFSNSRSEMNVSTLELGDSALYLCASSLLGPESGSPLHFGNGTRLTVT.

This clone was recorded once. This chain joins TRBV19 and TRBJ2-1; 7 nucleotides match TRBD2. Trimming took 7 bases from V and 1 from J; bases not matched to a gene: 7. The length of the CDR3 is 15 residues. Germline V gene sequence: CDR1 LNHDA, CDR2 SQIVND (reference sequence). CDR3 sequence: CASNQAGFSYNEQFF. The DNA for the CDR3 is TGTGCCAGTAATCAAGCGGGGTTTTCCTACAATGAGCAGTTCTTC.

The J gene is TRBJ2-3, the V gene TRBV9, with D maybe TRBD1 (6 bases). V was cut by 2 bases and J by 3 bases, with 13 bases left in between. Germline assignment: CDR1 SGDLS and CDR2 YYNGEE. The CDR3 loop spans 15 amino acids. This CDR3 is CASSVRVGGTDTQYF. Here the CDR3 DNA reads TGTGCCAGCAGCGTTAGGGTAGGGGGTACAGATACGCAGTATTTT.

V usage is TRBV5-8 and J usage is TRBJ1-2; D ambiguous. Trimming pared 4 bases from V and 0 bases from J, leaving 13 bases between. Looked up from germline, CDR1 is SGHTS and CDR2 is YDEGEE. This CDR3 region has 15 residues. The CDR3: CASSHRERANYGYTF. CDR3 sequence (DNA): TGTGCCAGCAGCCATCGGGAGCGAGCTAACTATGGCTACACCTTC.

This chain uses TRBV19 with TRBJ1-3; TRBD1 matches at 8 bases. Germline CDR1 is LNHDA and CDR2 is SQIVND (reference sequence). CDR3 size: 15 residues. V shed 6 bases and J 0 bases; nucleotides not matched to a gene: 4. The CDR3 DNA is TGTGCCAGTAGCCCTGGACAGGGCTCTGGAAACACCATATATTTT. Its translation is CASSPGQGSGNTIYF.

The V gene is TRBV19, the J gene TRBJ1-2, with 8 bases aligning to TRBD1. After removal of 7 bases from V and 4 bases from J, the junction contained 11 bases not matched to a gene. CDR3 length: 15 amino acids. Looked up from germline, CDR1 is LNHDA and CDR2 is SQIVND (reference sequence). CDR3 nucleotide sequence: TGTGCCAGTACCACGGGCAGGGGGCACGGCTATGGCTACACCTTC. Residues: CASTTGRGHGYGYTF.

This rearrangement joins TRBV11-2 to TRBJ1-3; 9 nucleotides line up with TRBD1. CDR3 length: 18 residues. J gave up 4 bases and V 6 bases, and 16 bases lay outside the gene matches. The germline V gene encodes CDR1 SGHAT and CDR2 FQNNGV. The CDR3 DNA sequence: TGTGCCAGCAGAAAGCCGGGACAGGGAGGGACAGGGGGAAACACCATATATTTT. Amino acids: CASRKPGQGGTGGNTIYF.

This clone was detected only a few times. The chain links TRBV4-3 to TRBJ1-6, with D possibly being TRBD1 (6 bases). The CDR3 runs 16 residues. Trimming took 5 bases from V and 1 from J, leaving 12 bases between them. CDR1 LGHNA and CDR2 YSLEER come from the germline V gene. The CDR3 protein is CASSEVRGSYNSPLHF. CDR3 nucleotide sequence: TGCGCCAGCAGCGAGGTCAGGGGTTCCTATAATTCACCCCTCCACTTT.

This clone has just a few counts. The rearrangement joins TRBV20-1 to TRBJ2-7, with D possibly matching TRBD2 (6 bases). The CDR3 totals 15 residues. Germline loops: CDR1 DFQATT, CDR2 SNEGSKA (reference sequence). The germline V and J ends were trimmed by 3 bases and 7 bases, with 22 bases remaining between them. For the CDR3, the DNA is TGCAGTGCTAGTAAGGCGGGGACTCACTGGGAGGAGCAGTACTTC. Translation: CSASKAGTHWEEQYF.

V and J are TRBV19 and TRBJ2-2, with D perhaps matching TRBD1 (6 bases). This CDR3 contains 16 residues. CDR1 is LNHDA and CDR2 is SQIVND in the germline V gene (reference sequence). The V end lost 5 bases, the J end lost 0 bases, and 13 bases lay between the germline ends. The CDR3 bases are TGTGCCAGTAGTTCCGACAGGTTTGCGAACACCGGGGAGCTGTTTTTT. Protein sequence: CASSSDRFANTGELFF.

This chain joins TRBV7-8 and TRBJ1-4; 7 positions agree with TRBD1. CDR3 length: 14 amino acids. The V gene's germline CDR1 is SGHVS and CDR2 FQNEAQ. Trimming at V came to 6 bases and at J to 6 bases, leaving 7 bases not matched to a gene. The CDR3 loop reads CASREGGSDEKLFF. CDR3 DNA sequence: TGTGCCAGCAGGGAAGGGGGCTCGGATGAAAAACTGTTTTTT.

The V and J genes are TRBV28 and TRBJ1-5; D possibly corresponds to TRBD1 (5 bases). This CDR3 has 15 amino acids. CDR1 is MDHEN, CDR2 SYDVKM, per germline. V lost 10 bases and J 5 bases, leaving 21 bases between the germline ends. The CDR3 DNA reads TGTGCCACAAACCGGGGGGGATCGGGTTATCAGCCCCAGCATTTT. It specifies CATNRGGSGYQPQHF. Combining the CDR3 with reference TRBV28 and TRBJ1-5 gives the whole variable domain DVKVTQSSRYLVKRTGEKVFLECVQDMDHENMFWYRQDPGLGLRLIYFSYDVKMKEKGDIPEGYSVSREKKERFSLILESASTNQTSMYLCATNRGGSGYQPQHFGDGTRLSIL.

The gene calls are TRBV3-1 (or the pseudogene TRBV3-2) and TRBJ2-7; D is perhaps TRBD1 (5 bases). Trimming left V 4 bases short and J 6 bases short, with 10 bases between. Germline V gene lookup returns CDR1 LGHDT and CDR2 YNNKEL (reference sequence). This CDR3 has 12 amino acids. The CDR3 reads CASSPPQGEQYV. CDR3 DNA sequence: TGTGCCAGCAGCCCCCCCCAGGGCGAGCAGTACGTC.

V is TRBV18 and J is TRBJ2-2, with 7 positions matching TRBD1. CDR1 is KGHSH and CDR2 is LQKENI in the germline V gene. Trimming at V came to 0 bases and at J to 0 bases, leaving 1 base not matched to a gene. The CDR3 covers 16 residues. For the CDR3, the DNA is TGTGCCAGCTCACCACCGCAGGGGGCGAACACCGGGGAGCTGTTTTTT. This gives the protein CASSPPQGANTGELFF.